This T cell receptor beta chain was recorded in a study of post-analysis software for immune sequencing data (dated by TCRdb to about 2015). About the full investigation: The recorded disease courses included relapsing-remitting, secondary progressive and progressive-relapsing multiple sclerosis, and some patients had no subtype annotation. A subset of samples was prepared in parallel using single-end sample barcoding, then pooled and co-amplified after Illumina adapter ligation. The patient repertoires were set against around eleven previously published healthy control repertoires from donors whose ages ranged from roughly 6 to 26 years. Here is what the overall study found, with its caveats: Multiple sclerosis patients had significantly lower normalized Chao1 diversity than controls, a result that suggests substantial peripheral T-cell clonal expansion. Direct clustering with F measure showed strong co-clustering of samples prepared in the same batch, prompting a batch-effect correction. Four to six TRBV segments, including TRBV5-6, TRBV5-1 and TRBV20-1, were significantly more frequent in patients than controls. The multiple sclerosis patient group was slightly younger than the control group.

To demonstrate the VDJtools post-analysis software, TCR beta repertoires were profiled from the peripheral blood of roughly 14 young patients with multiple sclerosis. The multiple sclerosis patients were children and adolescents ranging in age from roughly 6 to 16 years. Library creation used PCR. Sequencing used an Illumina HiSeq 2500. Unique molecular identifiers were incorporated into TCR beta cDNA libraries to reduce PCR and sequencing biases. Roughly 0.5 million cDNA molecules were obtained per 1 to 10 million input T cells, so each molecule approximated one T cell. The patient libraries were prepared and sequenced using the same protocol as the earlier healthy control dataset. Within a given batch, samples were prepared together, multiplexed and sequenced on the same HiSeq lane. As for how the authors treated the data: MIGEC was used to process the raw barcoded reads, and molecular identifier groups with only a single read were discarded before consensus assembly and CDR3 extraction. VDJtools was used for post-analysis of the clonotype tables, and diversity was normalized by down-sampling every dataset to the size of the smallest sample. To correct batch-related cross-sample contamination, repertoire overlap clustering matched CDR3 amino acid sequences but not nucleotide sequences. TCRdb trimmed public reads at Q25 via fastp, called clones via MiXCR and kept in-frame beta chains. CDR3 protein duplicates are merged, each entry listing the most common genes and DNA. TCRdb assigned the V and J calls; the authors' analysis was not used. This sample is represented by fewer than 700,000 distinct CDR3 sequences; roughly 40% of them were singletons. The ten largest clones capture approximately 1.7% of the sample.

The CDR3, from cysteine to phenylalanine, totals 13 residues. The read is trimmed to its CDR3 DNA, 39 bases read in frame from base 1. V loses 2 bases of germline sequence and J loses 5 bases, and the interval between the two ends is 9 bases. CDR1 SEHNR and CDR2 FQNEAQ are derived from the germline V gene (reference sequence). This clonotype appeared a few times. No cognate antigen has been identified for it. Base qualities are not at hand, and no much larger clone is one base apart. The chain uses TRBV7-9 and TRBJ1-1; no confident D gene assignment can be made. What was sequenced was blood. This TCR derives from a girl aged 10-17 years with multiple sclerosis. At the DNA level, the sequence is TGTGCCAGCAGCTTACAACGGAAAACTGAAGCTTTCTTT. The translation is CASSLQRKTEAFF.